This TCR beta chain was captured in a study of T-cell memory formation after mild COVID-19. Using its own MiXCR run on the 5' RACE reads, TCRdb lists one record per CDR3 protein. The sample records 200,000 to 250,000 distinct CDR3 sequences, 27% being singletons. This CDR3 is 15 amino acids long. J was trimmed by 4 bases and V by 2 bases; bases with no gene match: 6. This clonotype was counted a few times. The sequence was collected from an adult woman who had mild COVID-19 (a few samples of this study predate the infection). Cell type and time point are not known. The V gene is TRBV23-1, the J gene TRBJ2-5, with 8 bases aligning to TRBD2. TRBV23-1 is marked as an open reading frame, function uncertain. Sequenced material: PBMCs or a T cell subset sorted from them (not recorded which). CDR3 in amino acids: CASSQPQTSAETQYF. The DNA for the CDR3 is TGCGCCAGCAGTCAACCCCAGACTAGCGCAGAGACCCAGTACTTC.